This T cell receptor beta chain was found in a study of blood T cell repertoires in COVID-19. Assay: immunoSEQ multiplex PCR; the TCRdb copy retains only in-frame clones and omits some. This sample has about 220,000 clones; around 82% occur once, and the top ten carry 7.2%. Germline trimming cut 6 bases from V and 5 bases from J; bases unmatched to any gene: 6. The CDR3 is 13 amino acids. The germline gives CDR1 MNHEY, CDR2 SMNVEV (reference sequence). The TCR originated in a woman in her seventies with acute or convalescent COVID-19. The chain uses TRBV27 and TRBJ1-2, with 7 bases aligning to TRBD1. The sample consisted of peripheral blood. CDR3 DNA sequence: TGTGCCAGCAGCCCAACAGGGGAATATGGCTACACCTTC. Translation gives CASSPTGEYGYTF.